What follows are 21 T cell receptor beta chains derived from one specimen sequenced in a study of molecular identifiers for immune sequencing clone quantification. TCRdb itself ran the PCR reads through MiXCR, one entry per CDR3 protein. The sample carries roughly 50,000 distinct CDR3 sequences, around 25% recorded once. Sequencing was done on a sample of naive CD8+ T cells from blood, with Jurkat cell RNA spiked in. As for subset: FACS-sorted CD8+CD4-CCR7+CD45RA+ naive T cells. These receptors were obtained from a human donor in good health. Some libraries in this study had Jurkat cell RNA spiked in.

This clonotype has a handful of counts. The chain carries TRBV5-6 and TRBJ2-7, with D unclear. Per germline, CDR1 SGHDT and CDR2 YYEEEE. This CDR3 is built from 13 residues. V shed 2 bases and J shed 2 bases, with 8 bases lying between them. The CDR3, as DNA: TGTGCCAGCAGCTTCCGAAACCCCTACGAGCAGTACTTC. As protein: CASSFRNPYEQYF.

This clonotype was observed many times. The rearrangement links TRBV30 to TRBJ2-1, with D hard to call. V was clipped by 2 bases and J by 0 bases, with 5 bases between them. Per the germline V gene, CDR1 is GTSNPN and CDR2 is SVGIG (reference sequence). CDR3 length equals 13 residues. CDR3 in DNA: TGTGCCTGGAGTACTGACTCCTACAATGAGCAGTTCTTC. Translating it yields CAWSTDSYNEQFF.

This clonotype was recorded at least ten times. The rearrangement links TRBV9 to TRBJ2-3; the match to TRBD2 covers 7 bases. This CDR3 spans 14 amino acids. Germline values: CDR1 SGDLS, CDR2 YYNGEE. The junction had 2 bases not matched to a gene; V was cut back by 3 bases and J by 1 base. CDR3 sequence: CASSAGGGTDTQYF. The CDR3 nucleotides read TGTGCCAGCAGCGCTGGGGGGGGCACAGATACGCAGTATTTT.

Comment on this clonotype: With a much larger clone just one base away, this may be a read error. Likely a read error: the CDR3 ends without its conserved phenylalanine or tryptophan. V is TRBV3-1 and J is TRBJ2-2; 7 nucleotides agree with TRBD1. The CDR3 length is 17 residues. V lost 4 bases to trimming and J lost 1 base; unmatched junction nucleotides: 9. Germline CDR1 and CDR2: LGHDT and YNNKEL (reference sequence). The CDR3 DNA reads TGTGCCAGCAGCCCCGAGGACAGGACACTGAACACCGGGGAGCTGTTTTCT. It specifies CASSPEDRTLNTGELFS.

This clonotype was seen more than once but under ten times. The junction and the germline gene differ at one end; a read error may be behind it. The DNA of the CDR3 is TGTGCCAGCAGCTTTTGGGGGGCGGTCGAGAATGAGCAGTTCTTC. It is translated as CASSFWGAVENEQFF. V gene TRBV5-3 combines with J gene TRBJ2-1; possibly TRBD1 or TRBD2 for D (6 bases each). TRBV5-3 is designated an ORF whose function remains uncertain. CDR3 size: 15 residues.

This clonotype was observed many times. The genes are TRBV6-4 and TRBJ1-2; D not certain. Trimming stripped 10 bases from V and 0 bases from J, with 15 bases between. The CDR3 contains 14 residues. Per germline, CDR1 MRHNA and CDR2 SNTAGT. This CDR3 reads CANLRRQANYGYTF. The CDR3 nucleotides read TGTGCCAACCTTCGGCGGCAGGCTAACTATGGCTACACCTTC.

This clonotype occurred many times. This rearrangement joins TRBV5-4 to TRBJ1-1; TRBD1 matches at 7 bases. Germline V gives CDR1 SGHNT, CDR2 YYREEE (reference sequence). The CDR3 totals 15 residues. Losses at the gene ends were 0 bases for V and 0 bases for J; bases not matched to a gene: 2. The CDR3 loop is CASSLVGQVNTEAFF. The CDR3, as DNA: TGTGCCAGCAGCTTGGTTGGACAGGTGAACACTGAAGCTTTCTTT.

This clonotype occurred many times. The chain combines TRBV19 with TRBJ1-1; D not certain. V shed 3 bases and J shed 4 bases, with 9 bases lying between them. This CDR3 has 13 residues. Germline values: CDR1 LNHDA, CDR2 SQIVND (reference sequence). CDR3 amino acids: CASSIGGITEAFF. As DNA, the CDR3 is TGTGCCAGTAGTATCGGAGGGATCACTGAAGCTTTCTTT.

This clonotype was seen ten or more times. The chain uses TRBV30 and TRBJ1-1; D might be TRBD1 (5 bases). Germline V CDR1 and CDR2: GTSNPN, SVGIG (reference sequence). This CDR3 spans 16 amino acids. V gave up 4 bases and J gave up 1 base, with 19 bases separating them. CDR3 amino acids: CAWIGGPLRRNTEAFF. The CDR3 bases are TGTGCCTGGATTGGGGGTCCTCTGAGAAGGAACACTGAAGCTTTCTTT. The full variable domain, with the rest looked up from reference TRBV30 and TRBJ1-1, is SQTIHQWPATLVQPVGSPLSLECTVEGTSNPNLYWYRQAAGRGLQLLFYSVGIGQISSEVPQNLSASRPQDRQFILSSKKLLLSDSGFYLCAWIGGPLRRNTEAFFGQGTRLTVV.

A remark on this clonotype: Possible read error: a much larger clone is one base away. CDR3 coding DNA: TGCAGCGCCGGGGTAAATGAGCAGTTCTTC. This gives the protein CSAGVNEQFF. The V gene is TRBV29-1, the J gene TRBJ2-1; D possibly corresponds to TRBD2 (5 bases). Trimming cost V 7 bases and J 7 bases, with 8 bases left between them. CDR3 size: 10 residues. CDR1 and CDR2 from the germline V gene are SQVTM and ANQGSEA.

This clonotype has just a few counts. The chain combines TRBV4-3 with TRBJ2-7; 10 bases map to TRBD2. The CDR3 is 17 amino acids. V dropped 0 bases and J dropped 2; count of bases not matched to a gene: 7. The germline gives CDR1 LGHNA, CDR2 YSLEER. The CDR3 protein is CASSQDTPAGGPYEQYF. The CDR3 nucleotides read TGCGCCAGCAGCCAAGATACTCCAGCGGGAGGGCCCTACGAGCAGTACTTC.

This clonotype has ten or more counts. The chain links TRBV29-1 to TRBJ2-1; the match to TRBD1 covers 8 bases. Germline CDR1 reads SQVTM; CDR2 reads ANQGSEA. With V trimmed by 3 bases and J by 4 bases, 8 bases remained unmatched. The CDR3 has 15 amino acids. CDR3 in DNA: TGCAGCGTTGAGGGCCAGGGGGCAAGGTACAATGAGCAGTTCTTC. Encoded protein: CSVEGQGARYNEQFF.

The sample holds one count of this clonotype. A much larger clone is a single base away; this may be a read error. The rearrangement joins TRBV12-3 or TRBV12-4 to TRBJ2-1; D is uncertain. Trimming cost V 6 bases and J 8 bases, with 14 bases left between them. CDR3 size: 13 residues. The CDR3 sequence: CASRGRPRDEQFF. For the CDR3, the DNA is TGTGCCAGCAGGGGCAGACCAAGGGATGAGCAGTTCTTC.

As for this clonotype: The junction departs from germline at one end; a sequencing error may be responsible. Written as DNA, the CDR3 is TGTGCCAGCAGCCAAGTTAAGGGTCCGAACACTGAAACTTTCTTT. It is translated as CASSQVKGPNTETFF. The V and J genes are TRBV3-1 and TRBJ1-1; no firm D call. Germline V CDR1 and CDR2: LGHDT, YNNKEL (reference sequence). This CDR3 spans 15 amino acids.

This clonotype is deemed medium-sized. The chain carries TRBV28 and TRBJ2-2; the D gene is possibly TRBD2 (6 bases). CDR1 and CDR2 from the germline V gene are MDHEN and SYDVKM. The CDR3 consists of 14 residues. Trimming removed 6 bases from V and 2 bases from J, with 10 bases in between. The CDR3, as DNA: TGTGCCAGCAGCTTGGGGGGAAACACCGGGGAGCTGTTTTTT. Translating gives CASSLGGNTGELFF.

With regard to this clonotype: Given a much more abundant clone one base away, this may be a read error. The chain employs TRBV7-6 and TRBJ2-3, with D uncertain. The CDR3 covers 13 residues. Germline-derived CDR1 and CDR2 are SGHVS and FNYEAQ. V lost 9 bases and J 6 bases, leaving 16 bases between the germline ends. CDR3 loop: CARSRKLGDTQYF. The CDR3 nucleotides read TGTGCCAGAAGCCGAAAACTTGGGGATACGCAGTATTTT.

The chain employs TRBV7-9 and TRBJ1-2; no reliable D call. Germline loops: CDR1 SEHNR, CDR2 FQNEAQ (reference sequence). V lost 0 bases and J lost 4, with 12 bases in between. There are 15 residues in the CDR3. CDR3 region: CASSLALEEVYGYTF. The CDR3, as DNA: TGTGCCAGCAGCTTAGCGTTGGAAGAGGTCTATGGCTACACCTTC.

On this clonotype: A much larger clone differs by one base, so this may be a read error. This sequence joins TRBV6-2 or TRBV6-3 and TRBJ2-7; D might be TRBD1 (6 bases). Germline-derived CDR1 and CDR2 are MNHEY and SVGEGT. CDR3 size: 13 residues. Trimming removed 0 bases from V and 9 bases from J, with 12 bases in between. The CDR3 loop reads CASSYSGAHAQYF. Written as DNA, the CDR3 is TGTGCCAGCAGTTACTCGGGGGCCCACGCGCAGTACTTC.

On this clonotype itself: This may stem from a read error, because a much larger clone lies one nucleotide away. The chain combines TRBV24-1 with TRBJ2-3; 9 bases align to TRBD2. The CDR3 length is 16 residues. In germline, CDR1 is KGHDR, CDR2 SFDVKD. In DNA, the CDR3 is TGTGTCACCAGTGACTTGCGGGAGGGCCTCGCAGATACGCAGTATTTT. Its translation is CVTSDLREGLADTQYF.

This clonotype was recorded at least ten times. CDR3 nucleotides: TGCGCCAGCAGCCAAGATGTACCTAAATACAATGAGCAGTTCTTC. Translation: CASSQDVPKYNEQFF. This chain connects TRBV4-3 to TRBJ2-1; no clear D gene. Germline V CDR1 and CDR2: LGHNA, YSLEER. The CDR3 extends over 15 amino acids. The V end was cut by 0 bases, the J end by 4 bases, with 10 bases between.

Comments on this clonotype: A much larger clone is a single base away; this may be a read error. This sequence joins TRBV20-1 and TRBJ2-5, with 8 bases matching TRBD2. This CDR3 has 18 residues. Germline V gene lookup returns CDR1 DFQATT and CDR2 SNEGSKA (reference sequence). The CDR3 is CSARELTTLAAVQATQYF. The CDR3 DNA sequence: TGCAGTGCTAGAGAGCTCACAACACTAGCGGCGGTTCAAGCGACCCAGTACTTC.